What follows is one T cell receptor (beta chain) and its context. This sample stems from a study of blood T cell repertoires in COVID-19. Study details: The study drew acute and convalescent COVID-19 samples from the United States, Italy and Spain.

Original processing methods: Amplified reference gene primers provided the basis for estimating nucleated cell counts. Produced via immunoSEQ multiplex PCR; TCRdb's table is partial and in-frame only. The DNA was the basis for D and trimming; V, J and clone size are from that table. The sample has roughly 200,000 clones, 84% seen once. This CDR3 is built from 14 residues. Germline V gene data show CDR1 as MNHNY and CDR2 as SVGAGI (reference sequence). The V and J ends lost 0 bases and 7 bases respectively, with 12 bases between them. Self-reported history from a screening survey and questionnaire set each donor's cohort.

The gene calls are TRBV6-6 and TRBJ1-2, with a weak D call TRBD1 (5 bases). This clonotype was sampled from a woman aged 25 to 45 who had been exposed to COVID-19. Sequences were obtained from PBMCs or T cells enriched from blood (not recorded which). The CDR3 here is CASSYSSGVRGYTF. The CDR3 DNA sequence: TGTGCCAGCAGTTACTCGTCGGGGGTACGTGGCTACACCTTC.